The 13 T cell receptor beta chains below were found in one sample sequenced in a study of CD8 T cells in ankylosing spondylitis. Each CDR3 protein gets one entry after TCRdb re-called the 5' RACE reads with MiXCR. Of roughly 190,000 distinct CDR3 sequences detected, around 13% appear once; the ten largest clones hold 16%. Sequenced material: blood, either unsorted or a sorted T cell fraction (not recorded which). The origin of the receptors is a male donor with ankylosing spondylitis or in good health (not recorded which).

The chain joins TRBV3-1 to TRBJ1-1; the D gene is possibly TRBD1 (5 bases). V was shortened by 1 base and J by 5 bases, with 17 bases between the two germline ends. Germline CDR1 is LGHDT and CDR2 is YNNKEL (reference sequence). The CDR3 spans 16 residues. This CDR3 is CASSQGYLGERTEAFF. The CDR3 DNA is TGTGCCAGCAGCCAAGGGTATTTAGGGGAGAGGACTGAAGCTTTCTTT.

V gene TRBV12-3 or TRBV12-4 combines with J gene TRBJ1-2; D ambiguous. This CDR3 contains 15 residues. The V and J ends lost 10 bases and 1 base respectively, with 19 bases between them. The CDR3 sequence is CATVGGGGNNYGYTF. CDR3 in DNA: TGTGCCACTGTCGGTGGAGGAGGAAATAACTATGGCTACACCTTC.

The chain carries TRBV20-1 and TRBJ1-4, with no clear D. Deletions cut 7 bases from V and 4 bases from J, with 13 bases between. This CDR3 has 13 amino acids. Germline V gene data show CDR1 as DFQATT and CDR2 as SNEGSKA (reference sequence). CDR3 nucleotide sequence: TGCAGTGTAGAGGCAGCAAATAATGAAAAACTGTTTTTT. It translates to CSVEAANNEKLFF.

There are many counts of this clonotype. The rearrangement links TRBV27 to TRBJ1-1; TRBD1 is a possible D gene (5 bases). The CDR3 is 14 residues long. With 6 bases removed from V and 8 bases from J, the gap between germline ends came to 19 bases. Germline V gives CDR1 MNHEY, CDR2 SMNVEV (reference sequence). CDR3 loop: CASSSVRTLLEAFF. The CDR3 bases are TGTGCCAGCAGCTCCGTGAGGACACTGCTAGAAGCTTTCTTT.

This clonotype was seen at least ten times. The chain carries TRBV12-3 or TRBV12-4 and TRBJ2-1, with unresolved D. The CDR3 covers 11 residues. With 3 bases removed from V and 10 bases from J, the gap between germline ends came to 7 bases. As DNA, the CDR3 is TGTGCCAGCAGTTTTGACGACGAGCAGTTCTTC. Amino acid sequence: CASSFDDEQFF.

V is TRBV12-5 and J is TRBJ1-2, with 7 bases lining up with TRBD1. With V trimmed by 6 bases and J by 0 bases, 13 bases remained unmatched. Per the germline V gene, CDR1 is LGHNT and CDR2 is FRNRAP. The CDR3 is 17 amino acids. The CDR3 spells CASGGRGRLLTNYGYTF. CDR3 bases: TGTGCTAGTGGCGGAAGGGGGCGGCTGCTTACTAACTATGGCTACACCTTC.

This clonotype was observed many times. The V and J genes are TRBV4-1 and TRBJ1-5; no firm D call. CDR1 and CDR2 (germline): MGHRA, YSYEKL. Deletions cut 0 bases from V and 0 bases from J, with 6 bases between. The CDR3 contains 15 residues. CDR3 DNA sequence: TGCGCCAGCAGCCAAGATCGGTTTAGCAATCAGCCCCAGCATTTT. The encoded protein is CASSQDRFSNQPQHF.

V gene TRBV2 combines with J gene TRBJ2-7; 7 positions agree with TRBD1. This CDR3 has 15 amino acids. The V gene end was trimmed by 6 bases and the J gene end by 0 bases; junction bases not matched to a gene: 8. Germline V gene data show CDR1 as SNHLY and CDR2 as FYNNEI. CDR3 sequence reads: CASSKGQLSSYEQYF. For the CDR3, the DNA is TGTGCCAGCAGCAAGGGACAGCTTAGCTCCTACGAGCAGTACTTC.

This clonotype was detected a few times. A much larger clonotype is one base distant, so this may be a read error. The chain has TRBV12-3 or TRBV12-4 and TRBJ2-2, with D unclear. The CDR3 is 11 residues long. V dropped 2 bases and J dropped 7 bases, with 2 bases sitting between them. CDR3 sequence reads: CASSLIGELFF. The CDR3 region has the DNA TGTGCCAGCAGTTTAATCGGGGAGCTGTTTTTT.

The J gene is TRBJ2-7, the V gene TRBV7-9; TRBD2 is a possible D gene (6 bases). CDR3 length: 14 residues. V was clipped by 1 base and J by 1 base, with 8 bases between them. Looked up from germline, CDR1 is SEHNR and CDR2 is FQNEAQ (reference sequence). DNA for the CDR3: TGTGCCAGCAGCTTAGACGGGGGATCCTACGAGCAGTACTTC. Translating it yields CASSLDGGSYEQYF.

The chain recombines TRBV20-1 with TRBJ2-3; 12 bases are a match to TRBD2. This CDR3 contains 17 residues. V lost 6 bases and J lost 0; bases outside the gene matches: 10. Per germline, CDR1 DFQATT and CDR2 SNEGSKA (reference sequence). CDR3 in amino acids: CSARTSGDNLSTDTQYF. The CDR3, as DNA: TGCAGTGCCAGGACTAGCGGGGATAACCTAAGCACAGATACGCAGTATTTT.

This clonotype was detected many times. J is TRBJ2-2 and V is TRBV9; 10 bases agree with TRBD1. J lost 7 bases, V lost 4 bases, and 7 bases had no gene match. The CDR3 runs 15 residues. Per germline, CDR1 SGDLS and CDR2 YYNGEE. The CDR3 loop is CASSPPGTGVGELFF. In DNA form, the CDR3 reads TGTGCCAGCAGCCCCCCCGGGACAGGGGTCGGGGAGCTGTTTTTT.

The chain carries TRBV6-5 and TRBJ1-1, with unresolved D. CDR1 is MNHEY and CDR2 is SVGAGI in the germline V gene. The length of the CDR3 is 13 residues. V was cut by 5 bases and J by 3 bases, with 10 bases left in between. The CDR3, as DNA: TGTGCCAGCAGTAACGGACTGGACACTGAAGCTTTCTTT. Translated: CASSNGLDTEAFF.